The 25 T cell receptor beta chains in this list originate from one sample, sequenced in a study of blood T cell repertoires in COVID-19. Profiled with immunoSEQ multiplex PCR; TCRdb holds only in-frame clones, not every one. The repertoire holds about 58,000 clones, with around 78% as singletons. The source material was peripheral blood. The receptors here all came from a human donor in a cohort sampled during active COVID-19.

This clone occurred a few times. The chain couples TRBV10-1 to TRBJ2-3, with 8 bases fitting TRBD1. V shed 2 bases, J shed 5 bases, and the junction held 6 bases outside the gene matches. Germline V gene sequence: CDR1 WNHNN, CDR2 SYGVQD (reference sequence). This CDR3 is built from 15 residues. CDR3 nucleotide sequence: TGCGCCAGCAGTGAGGGACAGGGCCTCCGAGATACGCAGTATTTT. As protein: CASSEGQGLRDTQYF.

This clone was recorded once. V gene TRBV7-8 combines with J gene TRBJ1-2; 7 bases map to TRBD1. This CDR3 has 16 residues. The germline gives CDR1 SGHVS, CDR2 FQNEAQ. Trimming cost V 5 bases and J 7 bases; bases outside gene matches: 16. The CDR3 spells CASSPNRGQRVGGYTF. In nucleotides, the CDR3 is TGTGCCAGCAGCCCCAACCGGGGACAGCGAGTTGGTGGCTACACCTTC. Full variable domain (outside the CDR3, taken from reference TRBV7-8 and TRBJ1-2): GAGVSQSPRYKVAKRGQDVALRCDPISGHVSLFWYQQALGQGPEFLTYFQNEAQLDKSGLPSDRFFAERPEGSVSTLKIQRTQQEDSAVYLCASSPNRGQRVGGYTFGSGTRLTVV.

The V call is TRBV29-1, the J call TRBJ2-2; D is ambiguous. The CDR3 runs 13 residues. V lost 1 base to trimming and J lost 1 base, with 4 bases between them. CDR1 is SQVTM and CDR2 is ANQGSEA in the germline V gene. CDR3 bases: TGCAGCGTTGAAGGGCTGAACACCGGGGAGCTGTTTTTT. The encoded protein is CSVEGLNTGELFF.

The rearrangement links TRBV30 to TRBJ2-7; tentatively, D is TRBD2 (6 bases). Germline CDR1 and CDR2: GTSNPN and SVGIG (reference sequence). Trimming removed 2 bases at V and 4 bases at J, with 12 bases between. This CDR3 has 13 amino acids. The CDR3 DNA sequence: TGTGCCTGGAGTTCCGGGAGTGAGTACGAGCAGTACTTC. Amino acids: CAWSSGSEYEQYF.

In this sample, this clone turned up a few times. The V call is TRBV7-2, the J call TRBJ1-2; D is possibly TRBD1 (6 bases). Germline V CDR1 and CDR2: SGHTA, FQGNSA. Trimming removed 3 bases at V and 4 bases at J, with 15 bases between. This CDR3 contains 15 residues. The DNA of the CDR3 is TGTGCCAGCAGCTTGGACAGCTCGTACACCTATGGCTACACCTTC. Amino acid sequence: CASSLDSSYTYGYTF. The full variable domain, in which reference TRBV7-2 and TRBJ1-2 provide the parts outside the CDR3, is GAGVSQSPSNKVTEKGKDVELRCDPISGHTALYWYRQSLGQGLEFLIYFQGNSAPDKSGLPSDRFSAERTGGSVSTLTIQRTQQEDSAVYLCASSLDSSYTYGYTFGSGTRLTVV.

The table lists this clone with a count of one. V usage is TRBV27 and J usage is TRBJ2-7; D perhaps matches TRBD2 (6 bases). The CDR3 has 16 residues. V was shortened by 6 bases and J by 3 bases, with 21 bases between the two germline ends. Germline loops: CDR1 MNHEY, CDR2 SMNVEV (reference sequence). The CDR3 DNA reads TGTGCCAGCAGGATCGGGTCAACGGGAGTAGTCTACGAGCAGTACTTC. Protein sequence: CASRIGSTGVVYEQYF.

The V gene is TRBV9, the J gene TRBJ1-4; D may be TRBD1 (6 bases). The CDR3 is made up of 17 amino acids. Germline V lookup: CDR1 SGDLS, CDR2 YYNGEE. V shed 4 bases and J shed 0 bases, with 16 bases lying between them. The CDR3 bases are TGTGCCAGCAGCTCCCGGAGGGGGGGCACAACTAATGAAAAACTGTTTTTT. Its translation: CASSSRRGGTTNEKLFF.

The J gene is TRBJ1-2, the V gene TRBV19, with D hard to call. Trimming took off 6 bases at V and 6 bases at J, with 17 bases between the two ends. The CDR3 loop spans 14 amino acids. Germline CDR1 reads LNHDA; CDR2 reads SQIVND (reference sequence). The CDR3 nucleotides are TGTGCCAGTAGCAAAAGGATAAACGGGGATGGCTACACCTTC. Translated, it gives CASSKRINGDGYTF.

In its sample, this clone ranks as medium-sized (0.01 to 0.1%). This chain joins TRBV28 and TRBJ2-5; D remains ambiguous. Trimming shortened V by 1 base and J by 2 bases, and 8 bases separated the two germline ends. Germline CDR1 reads MDHEN; CDR2 reads SYDVKM. The CDR3 covers 14 residues. DNA of the CDR3: TGTGCCAGCAGTTTATTCGCGGATCAAGAGACCCAGTACTTC. Its translation is CASSLFADQETQYF.

The chain has TRBV7-8 and TRBJ1-1; 9 positions agree with TRBD1. The CDR3 length is 15 residues. Germline V gives CDR1 SGHVS, CDR2 FQNEAQ. The ends lost 0 bases at V and 7 bases at J; junction bases unmatched: 6. CDR3 DNA sequence: TGTGCCAGCAGCTTAGCTGACGACAGGGGGGTTGAAGCTTTCTTT. Protein product: CASSLADDRGVEAFF.

The chain employs TRBV2 and TRBJ1-1; possible D gene TRBD1, 6 bases. Trimming left V 5 bases short and J 1 base short, with 17 bases between. CDR1 is SNHLY and CDR2 is FYNNEI in the germline V gene. There are 16 residues in the CDR3. The CDR3 is CASSLGGGASNTEAFF. Here the CDR3 DNA reads TGTGCCAGCAGTCTAGGAGGGGGGGCCTCGAACACTGAAGCTTTCTTT. Using reference TRBV2 and TRBJ1-1 for the parts outside the CDR3, the full variable domain is EPEVTQTPSHQVTQMGQEVILRCVPISNHLYFYWYRQILGQKVEFLVSFYNNEISEKSEIFDDQFSVERPDGSNFTLKIRSTKLEDSAMYFCASSLGGGASNTEAFFGQGTRLTVV.

The V call is TRBV11-2, the J call TRBJ2-3; TRBD1 agrees at 9 bases. J was trimmed by 1 base and V by 5 bases; bases with no gene match: 10. Per the germline V gene, CDR1 is SGHAT and CDR2 is FQNNGV. The CDR3 length is 17 residues. The CDR3 DNA reads as TGTGCCAGCAGCGTACCGGGACAGGGTCGAGGCACAGATACGCAGTATTTT. It yields the protein CASSVPGQGRGTDTQYF.

The V call is TRBV30, the J call TRBJ2-7, with 10 bases identical to TRBD2. The CDR3 consists of 14 residues. Germline assignment: CDR1 GTSNPN and CDR2 SVGIG (reference sequence). The trim removed 2 bases at V and 6 bases at J, leaving 7 bases unmatched. CDR3 in DNA: TGTGCCTGGAGTAGGACTAGCGGCTTCGGCGAGCAGTACTTC. Residues: CAWSRTSGFGEQYF.

This clone was observed once. This chain connects TRBV19 to TRBJ2-7, with 9 positions matching TRBD2. Germline CDR1 is LNHDA and CDR2 is SQIVND (reference sequence). With V trimmed by 4 bases and J by 2 bases, 6 bases remained unmatched. The CDR3 length is 15 residues. The CDR3 sequence: CASSTLAGPTYEQYF. The CDR3 DNA follows: TGTGCCAGTAGTACTCTAGCGGGACCGACCTACGAGCAGTACTTC.

V is TRBV28 and J is TRBJ1-1; tentatively, D is TRBD1 (5 bases). The ends were cut back, 4 bases at V and 1 base at J, with 16 bases in the middle. Germline V gene lookup returns CDR1 MDHEN and CDR2 SYDVKM. This CDR3 has 16 amino acids. In DNA form, the CDR3 reads TGTGCCAGCAGTTCCCCCTGGGGCGGCGAGAACACTGAAGCTTTCTTT. It yields the protein CASSSPWGGENTEAFF. Full variable domain (rest looked up from reference TRBV28 and TRBJ1-1): DVKVTQSSRYLVKRTGEKVFLECVQDMDHENMFWYRQDPGLGLRLIYFSYDVKMKEKGDIPEGYSVSREKKERFSLILESASTNQTSMYLCASSSPWGGENTEAFFGQGTRLTVV.

Here the CDR3 reads CASSFQGQSNEKLFF. The CDR3 nucleotides are TGTGCCAGCAGTTTCCAAGGACAGTCTAATGAAAAACTGTTTTTT. This sequence joins TRBV27 and TRBJ1-4, with D possibly being TRBD1 (6 bases). V lost 3 bases, J lost 3 bases, and 11 bases lay in between. The CDR3 runs 15 residues. CDR1 and CDR2 (germline): MNHEY, SMNVEV (reference sequence).

The V gene is TRBV19, the J gene TRBJ2-1; a possible D gene is TRBD1 (6 bases). Germline V gene data show CDR1 as LNHDA and CDR2 as SQIVND (reference sequence). The CDR3 consists of 13 residues. V was trimmed by 5 bases and J by 6 bases, leaving 11 bases between them. Written as DNA, the CDR3 is TGTGCCAGTAGTTCCCTACAGGGCAATGAGCAGTTCTTC. This translates into CASSSLQGNEQFF.

The chain links TRBV6-5 to TRBJ2-7; 9 nucleotides agree with TRBD1. Trimming took 7 bases from V and 5 from J; bases not matched to a gene: 12. Germline V gene lookup returns CDR1 MNHEY and CDR2 SVGAGI. CDR3 length: 15 amino acids. The CDR3 reads CASTGLRTGAHEQYF. Written as DNA, the CDR3 is TGTGCCAGCACGGGCCTTCGGACAGGGGCCCACGAGCAGTACTTC.

The V call is TRBV19, the J call TRBJ1-6; 9 positions agree with TRBD1. Losses at the gene ends were 4 bases for V and 8 bases for J; bases not matched to a gene: 9. Germline-derived CDR1 and CDR2 are LNHDA and SQIVND (reference sequence). The CDR3 consists of 16 residues. The CDR3 reads CASSTGQGYGDSPLHF. CDR3 bases: TGTGCCAGTAGTACCGGACAGGGGTACGGGGATTCACCCCTCCACTTT.

This clone turned up a few times. CDR3 protein: CASSVHPEGTGELFF. The CDR3 coding sequence is TGTGCCAGCAGCGTACACCCGGAGGGCACCGGGGAGCTGTTTTTT. V gene TRBV9 combines with J gene TRBJ2-2, with D possibly matching TRBD2 (6 bases). CDR1 SGDLS and CDR2 YYNGEE come from the germline V gene. The CDR3 has 15 amino acids. V shed 1 base and J shed 4 bases, with 11 bases lying between them.

This clone turned up a few times. The CDR3 reads CASSGAQGYEQYF. CDR3 bases: TGTGCCAGCAGTGGCGCACAGGGATACGAGCAGTACTTC. The rearrangement uses TRBV27 and TRBJ2-7; a possible D gene is TRBD1 (6 bases). The germline V gene encodes CDR1 MNHEY and CDR2 SMNVEV (reference sequence). This CDR3 has 13 amino acids. V lost 5 bases, J lost 4 bases, and 12 bases lay in between.

The rearrangement joins TRBV7-9 to TRBJ2-7; 8 bases match TRBD1. Per germline, CDR1 SEHNR and CDR2 FQNEAQ (reference sequence). The CDR3 runs to 15 residues. V gave up 5 bases and J gave up 5 bases; unmatched junction bases: 11. CDR3 sequence reads: CASSLGQGRNNEQYF. The CDR3 region has the DNA TGTGCCAGCAGCCTAGGACAGGGTCGTAACAACGAGCAGTACTTC.

This clone was recorded once. This chain links TRBV2 with TRBJ1-1; the D gene is possibly TRBD1 (5 bases). CDR1 and CDR2 from the germline V gene are SNHLY and FYNNEI. Trimming removed 7 bases at V and 6 bases at J, with 18 bases between. CDR3 length: 14 residues. The CDR3 region is CASMWLEGVPEAFF. The DNA of the CDR3 is TGTGCCAGCATGTGGCTCGAAGGGGTACCTGAAGCTTTCTTT.

The count of this clone is one. The chain links TRBV3-1 (or the pseudogene TRBV3-2) to TRBJ1-2; no clear D gene. The germline V and J ends were trimmed by 1 base and 2 bases, with 8 bases remaining between them. The CDR3 is 14 amino acids. CDR1 is LGHDT and CDR2 is YNNKEL in the germline V gene (reference sequence). The CDR3 protein is CASSQGVVNYGYTF. The CDR3 nucleotides read TGTGCCAGCAGCCAAGGAGTCGTAAACTATGGCTACACCTTC.

The chain employs TRBV7-9 and TRBJ1-2; perhaps TRBD1 as D (6 bases). Between the trimmed V and J ends, which lost 3 bases and 6 bases, there was a span of 8 bases. Germline CDR1 is SEHNR and CDR2 is FQNEAQ (reference sequence). This CDR3 region has 12 residues. The CDR3 region is CASSFSGDGYTF. CDR3 sequence (DNA): TGTGCCAGCAGCTTTTCAGGGGATGGCTACACCTTC.